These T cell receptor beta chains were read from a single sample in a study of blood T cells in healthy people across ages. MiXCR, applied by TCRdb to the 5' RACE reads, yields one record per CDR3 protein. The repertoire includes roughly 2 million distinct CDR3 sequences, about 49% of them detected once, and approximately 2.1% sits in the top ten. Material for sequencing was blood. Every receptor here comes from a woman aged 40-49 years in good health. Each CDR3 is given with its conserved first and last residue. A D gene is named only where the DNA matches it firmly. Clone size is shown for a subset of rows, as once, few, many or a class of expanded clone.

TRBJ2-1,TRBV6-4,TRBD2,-,CASSDLSGGRNEQFF,TGTGCCAGCAGTGACCTTAGCGGGGGACGTAATGAGCAGTTCTTC
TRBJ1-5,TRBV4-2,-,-,CASSQDFRNPGQPQHF,TGTGCCAGCAGCCAAGATTTCAGAAATCCCGGCCAGCCCCAGCATTTT
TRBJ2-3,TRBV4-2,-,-,CASSTTVADTQYF,TGTGCCAGCAGCACAACGGTGGCAGATACGCAGTATTTT
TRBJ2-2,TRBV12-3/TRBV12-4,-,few,CASSFGPGIYRGTGELFF,-
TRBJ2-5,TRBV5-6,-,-,CASSPPWPEETQYF,TGTGCCAGCAGCCCACCGTGGCCGGAGGAGACCCAGTACTTC
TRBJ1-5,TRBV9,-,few,CASAQTGIGQPQHF,TGTGCCAGCGCCCAGACTGGGATAGGTCAGCCCCAGCATTTT
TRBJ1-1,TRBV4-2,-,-,CASSQGGSSRLGTEAFF,TGTGCCAGCAGCCAAGGAGGATCCAGCCGGCTTGGGACTGAAGCTTTCTTT
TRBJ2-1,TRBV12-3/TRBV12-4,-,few,CASSLAQDSYNEQFF,TGTGCCAGCAGTTTGGCACAGGACTCCTACAATGAGCAGTTCTTC
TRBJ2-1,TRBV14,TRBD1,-,CASSPSPGQGANEQFF,TGTGCCAGCAGCCCCTCCCCGGGACAGGGGGCGAATGAGCAGTTCTTC
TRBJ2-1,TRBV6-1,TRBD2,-,CASRTTILAGGNDNEQFF,TGTGCCAGCAGAACGACCATTTTAGCGGGGGGCAATGACAATGAGCAGTTCTTC
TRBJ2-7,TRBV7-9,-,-,CASSLGVGSYEQYF,TGTGCCAGCAGCTTAGGGGTCGGTTCCTACGAGCAGTACTTC
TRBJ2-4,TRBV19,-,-,CACQTQGSKNIQYF,TGTGCCTGCCAGACCCAGGGGTCCAAAAACATTCAGTACTTC
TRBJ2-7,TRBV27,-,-,CASSPRNSNYEQYF,TGTGCCAGCAGTCCACGTAATTCGAACTACGAGCAGTACTTC
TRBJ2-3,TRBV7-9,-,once,CASSNGGRITDTQYF,TGTGCCAGCAGCAATGGGGGGAGGATCACAGATACGCAGTATTTT
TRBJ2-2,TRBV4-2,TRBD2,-,CASSPSGLDYVGTGELFF,TGTGCCAGCAGCCCCTCGGGACTAGACTACGTAGGCACCGGGGAGCTGTTTTTT
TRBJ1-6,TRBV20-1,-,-,CSVRGVGDSPLHF,TGCAGTGTTAGAGGCGTCGGGGATTCACCCCTCCACTTT
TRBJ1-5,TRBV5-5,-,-,CASSSGVYWDQPQHF,TGTGCCAGCAGCTCAGGGGTTTACTGGGATCAGCCCCAGCATTTT
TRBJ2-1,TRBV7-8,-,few,CASSIGLLSSYNEQFF,TGTGCCAGCAGCATCGGACTATTGAGCTCCTACAATGAGCAGTTCTTC
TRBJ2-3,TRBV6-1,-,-,CASSDHWDTQYF,TGTGCCAGCAGTGACCACTGGGATACGCAGTATTTT
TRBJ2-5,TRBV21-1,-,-,CASSKPSVCDRQETQYF,TGTGCCAGCAGCAAACCGAGTGTCTGTGACAGACAAGAGACCCAGTACTTC
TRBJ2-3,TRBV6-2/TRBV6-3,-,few,CASRVTATDTQYF,TGTGCCAGCAGGGTTACAGCCACAGATACGCAGTATTTT
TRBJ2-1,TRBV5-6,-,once,CASSSRDRKRDEQFF,TGTGCCAGCAGCTCCCGGGACCGAAAAAGGGATGAGCAGTTCTTC
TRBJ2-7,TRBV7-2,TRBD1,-,CASRRSGTGPYEQYF,TGTGCCAGCAGGCGCTCCGGGACAGGTCCCTACGAGCAGTACTTC